This TCR beta chain was captured by sequencing in a study of T-cell memory formation after mild COVID-19. Study context: TCR clusters showed largely donor specificity. Study-wide results and caveats: Second-wave clones peaking on day 37 lacked confirmed SARS-CoV-2 specificity. There were some responding clones in pre-infection memory, which suggested that cross-reactive memory had joined. A balance of CD4 and CD8 characterized clones contracting day 15 to 85, whereas later expanders leaned CD4+.

Regarding this clonotype: Its matching antigen is unknown.

MiXCR, run by TCRdb on the 5' RACE reads, gives a single entry per CDR3 protein. The table shows around 310,000 distinct CDR3 sequences, with 15% to 20% occurring only once. The CDR3 runs 15 residues. V was clipped by 7 bases and J by 7 bases, with 22 bases between them. The sequence was collected from a man aged 18 to 29 who had mild COVID-19 (a few samples of this study predate the infection). Cell type and time point are not known. This rearrangement joins TRBV12-3 or TRBV12-4 to TRBJ1-1, with D maybe TRBD1 (5 bases). Sequenced sample: PBMCs or a T cell subset sorted from them (not recorded which). The CDR3, as DNA: TGTGCCAGCACCTCGATGGGAGGGGCCGGCATTGAAGCTTTCTTT. As protein: CASTSMGGAGIEAFF.